This TCR beta chain came from a study of T cells in Graves' hyperthyroidism and ophthalmopathy. General observations from the study: In the blood, most expanded thyroid clonotypes above 0.001 appeared as well.

Trimming removed 1 base at V and 1 base at J, with 10 bases between. The CDR3 sequence is 15 residues long. Germline V gene data show CDR1 as KGHSH and CDR2 as LQKENI. This clonotype showed up just a few times. Its antigen is as yet unknown. Together with thyroid ultrasound, orbital computed tomography, serum thyroxine and TRAb, clinical symptoms were used for diagnoses. Fresh peripheral blood, more than 8 ml of it, supplied the PBMCs. RNA transcripts provided the source from which TCR beta CDR3 regions were amplified. TCR CDR3 regions were first amplified by RT-PCR with HTBI primers. From the multiplex PCR reads, TCRdb called clonotypes with MiXCR, one entry per CDR3 protein. The sample gives roughly 380,000 distinct CDR3 sequences, more than 11% of which show up once; around 10% is in the top ten.

Sequencing was carried out using blood. J is TRBJ1-1 and V is TRBV18; D is undetermined. The sequence came from an older woman with Graves' hyperthyroidism. The CDR3 nucleotides are TGTGCCAGCTCACCACAGTACGCAGGGAACACTGAAGCTTTCTTT. It encodes CASSPQYAGNTEAFF.